The 18 T cell receptor beta chains presented below share a single source sample, sequenced in a study of PD-1 blockade in mismatch repair-deficient tumors. Measured with immunoSEQ multiplex PCR; TCRdb has only the in-frame clones, and not every one. Of 70,000 to 90,000 clones listed, 70% to 90% are singletons. This specimen consisted of peripheral blood, obtained 44 weeks after starting pembrolizumab. All receptors derive from an adult with mismatch repair-deficient cancer.

This sequence joins TRBV5-4 and TRBJ2-5; D could derive from TRBD1 or TRBD2 (5 bases each). In germline, CDR1 is SGHNT, CDR2 YYREEE (reference sequence). CDR3 size: 12 residues. Trimming took off 0 bases at V and 5 bases at J, with 5 bases between the two ends. CDR3 sequence reads: CASSLGDETQYF. Here the CDR3 DNA reads TGTGCCAGCAGCTTGGGGGACGAGACCCAGTACTTC.

The gene calls are TRBV5-6 and TRBJ2-1; perhaps TRBD2 as D (5 bases). Germline V gene sequence: CDR1 SGHDT, CDR2 YYEEEE. Trimming stripped 2 bases from V and 8 bases from J, with 20 bases between. The length of the CDR3 is 16 residues. The CDR3 DNA sequence: TGTGCCAGCAGCTTCCCGAGGGTTGGCTACACCCATGAGCAGTTCTTC. Its protein is CASSFPRVGYTHEQFF.

The rearrangement uses TRBV21-1 and TRBJ1-1; TRBD1 is taken as the D call from the table, unchecked against the DNA. TRBV21-1 is a pseudogene locus. The CDR3 runs to 15 residues. The CDR3 DNA follows: TGTGCCAGCATCGGACAGGTCGCCCTGAACACTGAAGCTTTCTTT. Translating it yields CASIGQVALNTEAFF.

The chain is built from TRBV14 and TRBJ2-3, with 12 bases aligning to TRBD2. This CDR3 is 15 amino acids long. Unmatched junction bases numbered 1, after V lost 1 base and J lost 5 bases. The germline gives CDR1 SGHDN, CDR2 FVKESK. The CDR3 coding sequence is TGTGCCAGCAGCCAAGGGACTAGCGGGGTAGATACGCAGTATTTT. Amino acids: CASSQGTSGVDTQYF.

The V and J genes are TRBV13 and TRBJ2-7; 9 positions agree with TRBD1. V lost 3 bases to trimming and J lost 4 bases; unmatched junction nucleotides: 7. The CDR3 runs 15 residues. Germline CDR1 is PRHDT and CDR2 is FYEKMQ (reference sequence). The CDR3 protein is CASSFITGGRYEQYF. CDR3 nucleotide sequence: TGTGCCAGCAGCTTTATTACAGGGGGCCGGTACGAGCAGTACTTC.

This clone was seen just once. This sequence joins TRBV7-3 and TRBJ2-1; no reliable D call. The CDR3 spans 13 residues. Germline assignment: CDR1 SGHTA and CDR2 FQGTGA. Between the trimmed V and J ends, which lost 2 bases and 8 bases, there was a span of 10 bases. The CDR3 region has the DNA TGTGCCAGCAGCTTACTAGTTTTCGATGAGCAGTTCTTC. Its translation: CASSLLVFDEQFF.

The V and J genes are TRBV5-5 and TRBJ2-1; tentative D call: TRBD2 (6 bases). Deletions cut 3 bases from V and 0 bases from J, with 13 bases between. The CDR3 length is 16 residues. The germline V gene has CDR1 SGHKS and CDR2 YYEKEE (reference sequence). The CDR3 spells CASSSRLGDSYNEQFF. The CDR3 coding sequence is TGTGCCAGCAGCTCACGACTAGGAGACTCCTACAATGAGCAGTTCTTC.

The chain combines TRBV5-1 with TRBJ2-3, with 10 positions matching TRBD2. Losses at the gene ends were 4 bases for V and 2 bases for J; bases not matched to a gene: 13. Germline CDR1 SGHRS, CDR2 YFSETQ. The CDR3 covers 18 residues. The DNA of the CDR3 is TGCGCCAGCAGCCTGTTAGGACCTAGCGGGAGATCCACAGATACGCAGTATTTT. Translation: CASSLLGPSGRSTDTQYF.

The chain joins TRBV7-9 to TRBJ2-4; unclear D gene. Germline values: CDR1 SEHNR, CDR2 FQNEAQ (reference sequence). This CDR3 is built from 16 residues. V was cut by 1 base and J by 2 bases, with 12 bases left in between. The CDR3 sequence is CASSLVQNGPKNIQYF. The CDR3 DNA is TGTGCCAGCAGCTTAGTTCAAAACGGGCCCAAAAACATTCAGTACTTC. The full variable domain, completed using reference TRBV7-9 and TRBJ2-4, is DTGVSQNPRHKITKRGQNVTFRCDPISEHNRLYWYRQTLGQGPEFLTYFQNEAQLEKSRLLSDRFSAERPKGSFSTLEIQRTEQGDSAMYLCASSLVQNGPKNIQYFGAGTRLSVL.

The CDR3 DNA reads as TGTGCCGTACCCCGACAGCGCTATGGCTACACCTTC. This gives the protein CAVPRQRYGYTF. V is TRBV7-9 and J is TRBJ1-2, with a possible D match to TRBD1 (5 bases). V lost 11 bases and J 4 bases, leaving 14 bases between the germline ends. Germline V gene lookup returns CDR1 SEHNR and CDR2 FQNEAQ (reference sequence). The CDR3 length is 12 residues.

In its sample, this clone was seen a few times. J is TRBJ1-1 and V is TRBV18; no definite D call. Germline CDR1 is KGHSH and CDR2 is LQKENI. The CDR3 has 12 residues. The germline V and J ends were trimmed by 3 bases and 5 bases, with 7 bases remaining between them. This CDR3 is CASSPGQTEAFF. The CDR3 DNA reads as TGTGCCAGCTCACCCGGTCAGACTGAAGCTTTCTTT. Filled out from reference TRBV18 and TRBJ1-1, the complete variable domain reads NAGVMQNPRHLVRRRGQEARLRCSPMKGHSHVYWYRQLPEEGLKFMVYLQKENIIDESGMPKERFSAEFPKEGPSILRIQQVVRGDSAAYFCASSPGQTEAFFGQGTRLTVV.

The chain combines TRBV2 with TRBJ1-3, with unresolved D. This CDR3 is 12 amino acids long. Trimming cost V 0 bases and J 6 bases, with 3 bases left between them. Per germline, CDR1 SNHLY and CDR2 FYNNEI. The CDR3 DNA follows: TGTGCCAGCAGTGAAGCAGCAAACACCATATATTTT. This translates into CASSEAANTIYF. Supplemented by reference TRBV2 and TRBJ1-3, the full variable domain reads EPEVTQTPSHQVTQMGQEVILRCVPISNHLYFYWYRQILGQKVEFLVSFYNNEISEKSEIFDDQFSVERPDGSNFTLKIRSTKLEDSAMYFCASSEAANTIYFGEGSWLTVV.

The J gene is TRBJ1-1, the V gene TRBV6-6, with D tentatively TRBD1 (6 bases). The CDR3 runs 16 residues. Germline V lookup: CDR1 MNHNY, CDR2 SVGAGI (reference sequence). V gave up 4 bases and J gave up 2 bases, with 17 bases separating them. CDR3 sequence (DNA): TGTGCCAGCAGTTCCGGGGACTGGGGGCTTAACACTGAAGCTTTCTTT. This translates into CASSSGDWGLNTEAFF.

This clone was seen only a few times. This chain links TRBV7-8 with TRBJ2-4; TRBD1 matches 7 bases. The V gene's germline CDR1 is SGHVS and CDR2 FQNEAQ. The CDR3 runs 14 residues. The ends lost 4 bases at V and 6 bases at J; junction bases unmatched: 6. As DNA, the CDR3 is TGTGCCAGCAGCTACCGGGACAGCAGAAACATTCAGTACTTC. This encodes CASSYRDSRNIQYF.

In this sample, this clone turned up a few times. The chain combines TRBV9 with TRBJ2-1, with D maybe TRBD2 (6 bases). CDR1 is SGDLS and CDR2 is YYNGEE in the germline V gene. The CDR3 covers 14 residues. The V and J ends lost 4 bases and 7 bases respectively, with 15 bases between them. CDR3 amino acids: CASSSAGSLNEQFF. CDR3 DNA: TGTGCCAGCAGCTCTGCGGGGAGTTTGAATGAGCAGTTCTTC. Supplemented by reference TRBV9 and TRBJ2-1, the full variable domain reads DSGVTQTPKHLITATGQRVTLRCSPRSGDLSVYWYQQSLDQGLQFLIQYYNGEERAKGNILERFSAQQFPDLHSELNLSSLELGDSALYFCASSSAGSLNEQFFGPGTRLTVL.

The V gene is TRBV6-1, the J gene TRBJ2-3; 8 bases match TRBD2. Germline loops: CDR1 MNHNS, CDR2 SASEGT. V lost 6 bases, J lost 3 bases, and 5 bases stayed unmatched. This CDR3 is built from 14 residues. In DNA, the CDR3 is TGTGCCAGCAGCCCCGGACTAGCTACAGATACGCAGTATTTT. The encoded protein is CASSPGLATDTQYF.

The chain links TRBV9 to TRBJ2-1; weak D call: TRBD2 (5 bases). Trimming removed 0 bases at V and 3 bases at J, with 10 bases between. Germline CDR1 is SGDLS and CDR2 is YYNGEE. The CDR3 has 15 residues. The DNA of the CDR3 is TGTGCCAGCAGCGTAGCGGGGAACTTCTACAATGAGCAGTTCTTC. It specifies CASSVAGNFYNEQFF.

CDR3: CAWSVQGVNEQFF. The CDR3, as DNA: TGTGCCTGGAGTGTACAGGGCGTCAATGAGCAGTTCTTC. This chain joins TRBV30 and TRBJ2-1, with TRBD1 as a possible D gene (6 bases). V lost 0 bases and J 6 bases, leaving 9 bases between the germline ends. In germline, CDR1 is GTSNPN, CDR2 SVGIG (reference sequence). The CDR3 has 13 amino acids.